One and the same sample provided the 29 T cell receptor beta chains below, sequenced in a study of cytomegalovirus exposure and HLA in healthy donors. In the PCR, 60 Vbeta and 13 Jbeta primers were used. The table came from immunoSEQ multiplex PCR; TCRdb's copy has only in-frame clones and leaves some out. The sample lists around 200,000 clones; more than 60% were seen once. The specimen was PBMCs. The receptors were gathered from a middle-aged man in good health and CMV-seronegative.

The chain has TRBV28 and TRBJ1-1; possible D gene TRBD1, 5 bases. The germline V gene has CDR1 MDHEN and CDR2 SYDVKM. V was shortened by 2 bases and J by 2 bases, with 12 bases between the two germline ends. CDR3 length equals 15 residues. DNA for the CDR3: TGTGCCAGCAGTTTAGAGGGAGGACAAAACACTGAAGCTTTCTTT. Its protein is CASSLEGGQNTEAFF.

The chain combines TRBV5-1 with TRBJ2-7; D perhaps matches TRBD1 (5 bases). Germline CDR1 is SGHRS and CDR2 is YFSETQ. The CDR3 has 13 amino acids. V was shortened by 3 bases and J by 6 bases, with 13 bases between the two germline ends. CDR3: CASSSQAQGEQYF. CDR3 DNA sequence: TGCGCCAGCAGCTCCCAGGCTCAGGGCGAGCAGTACTTC.

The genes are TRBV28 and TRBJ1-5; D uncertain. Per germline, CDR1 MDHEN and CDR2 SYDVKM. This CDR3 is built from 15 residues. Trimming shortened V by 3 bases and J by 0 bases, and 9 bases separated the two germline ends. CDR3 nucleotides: TGTGCCAGCAGTTTTGAGGGAAGTAGCAATCAGCCCCAGCATTTT. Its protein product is CASSFEGSSNQPQHF.

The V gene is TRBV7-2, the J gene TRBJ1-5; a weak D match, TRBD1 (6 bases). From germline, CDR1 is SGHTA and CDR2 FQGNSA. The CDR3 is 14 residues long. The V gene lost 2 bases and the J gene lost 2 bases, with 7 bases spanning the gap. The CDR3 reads CASSLWTGNQPQHF. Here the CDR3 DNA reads TGTGCCAGCAGCTTATGGACAGGCAATCAGCCCCAGCATTTT.

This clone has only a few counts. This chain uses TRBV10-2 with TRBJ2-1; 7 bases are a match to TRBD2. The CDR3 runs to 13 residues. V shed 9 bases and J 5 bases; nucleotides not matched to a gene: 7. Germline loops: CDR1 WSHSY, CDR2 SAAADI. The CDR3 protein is CARGTNRNNEQFF. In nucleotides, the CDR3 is TGCGCCAGGGGGACTAACCGAAACAATGAGCAGTTCTTC.

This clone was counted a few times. CDR3 nucleotides: TGTGCCAGCAGTTTATCGATGCGGGAGAAGACCCAGTACTTC. It yields the protein CASSLSMREKTQYF. The chain employs TRBV27 and TRBJ2-5; TRBD2 matches 7 bases. This CDR3 is 14 amino acids long. Unmatched junction bases numbered 4, after V lost 0 bases and J lost 6 bases. The V gene's germline CDR1 is MNHEY and CDR2 SMNVEV (reference sequence).

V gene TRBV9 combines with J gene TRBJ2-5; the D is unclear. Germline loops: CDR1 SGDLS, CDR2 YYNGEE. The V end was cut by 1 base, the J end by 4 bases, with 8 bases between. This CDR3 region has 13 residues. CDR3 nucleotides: TGTGCCAGCAGCGTACCTCCCGTAGAGACCCAGTACTTC. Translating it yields CASSVPPVETQYF.

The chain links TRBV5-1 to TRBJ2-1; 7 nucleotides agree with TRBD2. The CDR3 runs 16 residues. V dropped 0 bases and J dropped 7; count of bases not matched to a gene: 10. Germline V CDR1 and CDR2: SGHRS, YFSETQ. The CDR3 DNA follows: TGCGCCAGCAGCTTGGGGGTTCGGCTAGCGGCTAATGAGCAGTTCTTC. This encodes CASSLGVRLAANEQFF.

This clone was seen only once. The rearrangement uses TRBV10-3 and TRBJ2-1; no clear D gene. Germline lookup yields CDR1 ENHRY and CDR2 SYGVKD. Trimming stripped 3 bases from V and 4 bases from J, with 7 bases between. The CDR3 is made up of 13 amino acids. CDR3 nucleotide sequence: TGTGCCATCAGTGACTCACAGTACAATGAGCAGTTCTTC. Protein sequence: CAISDSQYNEQFF.

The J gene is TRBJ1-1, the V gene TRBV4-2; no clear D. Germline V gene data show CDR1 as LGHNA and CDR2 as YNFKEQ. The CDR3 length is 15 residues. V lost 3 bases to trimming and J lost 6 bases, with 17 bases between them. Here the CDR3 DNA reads TGTGCCAGCAGCCAGAATCTGCAGGAAATGGCTGAAGCTTTCTTT. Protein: CASSQNLQEMAEAFF.

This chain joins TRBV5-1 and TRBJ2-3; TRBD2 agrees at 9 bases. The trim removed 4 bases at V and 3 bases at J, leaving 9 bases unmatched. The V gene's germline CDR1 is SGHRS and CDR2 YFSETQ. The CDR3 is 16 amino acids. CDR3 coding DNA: TGCGCCAGCAGCCCACAAGCGGGAGGTAGGACAGATACGCAGTATTTT. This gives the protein CASSPQAGGRTDTQYF.

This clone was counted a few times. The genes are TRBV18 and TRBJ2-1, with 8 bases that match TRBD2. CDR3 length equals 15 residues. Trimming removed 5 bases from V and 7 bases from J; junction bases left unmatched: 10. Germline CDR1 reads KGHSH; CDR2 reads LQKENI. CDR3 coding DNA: TGTGCCAGCTCAGGCGGAGCGGGGGCGGGAAATGAGCAGTTCTTC. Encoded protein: CASSGGAGAGNEQFF.

The CDR3 reads CASSPRARLNYGYTF. In DNA, the CDR3 is TGTGCCAGCAGCCCCAGGGCAAGACTTAACTATGGCTACACCTTC. The J gene is TRBJ1-2, the V gene TRBV13, with D possibly TRBD1 on 5 matching bases. Trimming stripped 5 bases from V and 1 base from J, with 14 bases between. The CDR3 is 15 residues long. Germline V gene sequence: CDR1 PRHDT, CDR2 FYEKMQ (reference sequence).

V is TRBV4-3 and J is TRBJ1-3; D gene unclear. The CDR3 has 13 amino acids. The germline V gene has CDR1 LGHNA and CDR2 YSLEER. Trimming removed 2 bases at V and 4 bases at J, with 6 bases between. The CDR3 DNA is TGCGCCAGCAGCCAAAACACAGGAAACACCATATATTTT. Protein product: CASSQNTGNTIYF.

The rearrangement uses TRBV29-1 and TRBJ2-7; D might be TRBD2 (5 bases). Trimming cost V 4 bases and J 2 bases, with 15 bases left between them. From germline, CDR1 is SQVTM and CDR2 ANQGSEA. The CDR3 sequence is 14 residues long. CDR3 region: CSVVGGRGTYEQYF. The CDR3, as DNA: TGCAGCGTTGTTGGAGGTCGAGGGACCTACGAGCAGTACTTC.

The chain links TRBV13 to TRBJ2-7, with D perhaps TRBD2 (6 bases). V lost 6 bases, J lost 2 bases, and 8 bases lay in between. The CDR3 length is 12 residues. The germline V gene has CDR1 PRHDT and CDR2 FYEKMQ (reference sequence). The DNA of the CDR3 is TGTGCCAGCAGTGGAGGGACCTACGAGCAGTACTTC. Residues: CASSGGTYEQYF.

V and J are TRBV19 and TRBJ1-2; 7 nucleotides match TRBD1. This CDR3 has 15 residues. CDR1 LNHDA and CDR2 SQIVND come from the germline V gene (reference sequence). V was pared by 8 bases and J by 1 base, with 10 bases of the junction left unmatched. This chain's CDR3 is CASSSRQGRNYGYTF. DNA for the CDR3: TGTGCCAGTTCTTCCCGACAGGGCCGTAACTATGGCTACACCTTC. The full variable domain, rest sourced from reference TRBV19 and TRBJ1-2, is DGGITQSPKYLFRKEGQNVTLSCEQNLNHDAMYWYRQDPGQGLRLIYYSQIVNDFQKGDIAEGYSVSREKKESFPLTVTSAQKNPTAFYLCASSSRQGRNYGYTFGSGTRLTVV.

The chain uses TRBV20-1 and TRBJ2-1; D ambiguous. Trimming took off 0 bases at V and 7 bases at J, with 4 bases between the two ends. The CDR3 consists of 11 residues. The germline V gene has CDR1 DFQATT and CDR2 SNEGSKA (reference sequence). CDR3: CSARDLNEQFF. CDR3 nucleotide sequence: TGCAGTGCTAGAGATCTAAATGAGCAGTTCTTC.

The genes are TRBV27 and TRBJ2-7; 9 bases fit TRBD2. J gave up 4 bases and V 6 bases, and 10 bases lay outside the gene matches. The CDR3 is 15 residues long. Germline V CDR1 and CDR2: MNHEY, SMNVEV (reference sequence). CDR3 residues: CASRSPASGEYEQYF. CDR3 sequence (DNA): TGTGCCAGCAGGTCACCGGCTAGCGGGGAATACGAGCAGTACTTC.

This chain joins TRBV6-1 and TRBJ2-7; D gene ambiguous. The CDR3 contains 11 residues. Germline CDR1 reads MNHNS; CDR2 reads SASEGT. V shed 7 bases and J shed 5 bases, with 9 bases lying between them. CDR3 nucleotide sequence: TGTGCCAGCACCCTTCGAGACGAGCAGTACTTC. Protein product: CASTLRDEQYF.

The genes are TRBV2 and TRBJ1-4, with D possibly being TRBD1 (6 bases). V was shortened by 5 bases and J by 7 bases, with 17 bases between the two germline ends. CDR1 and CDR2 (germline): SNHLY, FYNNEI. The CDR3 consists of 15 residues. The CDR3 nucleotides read TGTGCCAGCAGTACCCGGACACCCAGGGGTGAAAAACTGTTTTTT. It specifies CASSTRTPRGEKLFF.

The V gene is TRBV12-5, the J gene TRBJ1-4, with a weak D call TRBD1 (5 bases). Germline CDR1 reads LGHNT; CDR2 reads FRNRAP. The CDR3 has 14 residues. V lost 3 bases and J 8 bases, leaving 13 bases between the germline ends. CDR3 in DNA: TGTGCTAGTGGTTTAGGACACCTGGGCGAAAAACTGTTTTTT. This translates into CASGLGHLGEKLFF.

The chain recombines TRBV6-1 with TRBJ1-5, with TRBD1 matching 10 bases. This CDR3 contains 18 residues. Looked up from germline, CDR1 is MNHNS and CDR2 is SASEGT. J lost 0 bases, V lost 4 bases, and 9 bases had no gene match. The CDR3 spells CASSGPGQGTYSNQPQHF. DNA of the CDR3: TGTGCCAGCAGTGGCCCGGGACAGGGGACATATAGCAATCAGCCCCAGCATTTT.

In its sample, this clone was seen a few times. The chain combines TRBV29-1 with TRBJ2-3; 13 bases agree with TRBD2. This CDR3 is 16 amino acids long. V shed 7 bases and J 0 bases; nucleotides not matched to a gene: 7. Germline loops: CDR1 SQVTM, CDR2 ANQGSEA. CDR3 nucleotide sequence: TGCAGCGGGGGACTAGCGGGGCGAGCTAGCACAGATACGCAGTATTTT. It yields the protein CSGGLAGRASTDTQYF.

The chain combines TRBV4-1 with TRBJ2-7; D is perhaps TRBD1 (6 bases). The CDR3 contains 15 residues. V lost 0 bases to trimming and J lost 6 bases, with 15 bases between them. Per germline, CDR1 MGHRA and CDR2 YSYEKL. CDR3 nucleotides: TGCGCCAGCAGCCAAGACCGGAAGGGGGTCGGCGAGCAGTACTTC. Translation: CASSQDRKGVGEQYF.

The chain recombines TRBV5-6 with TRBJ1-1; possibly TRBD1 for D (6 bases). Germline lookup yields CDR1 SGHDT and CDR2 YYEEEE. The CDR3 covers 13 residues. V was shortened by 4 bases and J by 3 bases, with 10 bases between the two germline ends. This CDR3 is CASSPDRYTEAFF. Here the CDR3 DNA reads TGTGCCAGCAGCCCCGACAGGTACACTGAAGCTTTCTTT.

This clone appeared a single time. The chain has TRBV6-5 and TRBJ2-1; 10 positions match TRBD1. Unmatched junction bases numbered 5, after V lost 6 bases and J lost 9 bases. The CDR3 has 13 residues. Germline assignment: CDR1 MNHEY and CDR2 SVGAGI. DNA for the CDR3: TGTGCCAGCAGCAGACAGGGGGCAGGTGAGCAGTTCTTC. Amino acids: CASSRQGAGEQFF.

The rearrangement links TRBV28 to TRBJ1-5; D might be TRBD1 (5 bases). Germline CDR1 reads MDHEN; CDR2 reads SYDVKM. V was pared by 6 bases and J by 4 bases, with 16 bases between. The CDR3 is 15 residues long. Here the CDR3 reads CASSAAGIENQPQHF. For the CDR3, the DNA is TGTGCCAGCAGCGCGGCAGGGATAGAGAATCAGCCCCAGCATTTT.

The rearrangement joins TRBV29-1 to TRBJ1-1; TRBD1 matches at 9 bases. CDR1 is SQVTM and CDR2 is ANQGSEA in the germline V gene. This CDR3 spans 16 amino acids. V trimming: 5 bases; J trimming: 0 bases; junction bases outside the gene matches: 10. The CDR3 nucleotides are TGCAGCGTTTCCGGTGAACAGGGGGCCCTGAACACTGAAGCTTTCTTT. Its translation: CSVSGEQGALNTEAFF.